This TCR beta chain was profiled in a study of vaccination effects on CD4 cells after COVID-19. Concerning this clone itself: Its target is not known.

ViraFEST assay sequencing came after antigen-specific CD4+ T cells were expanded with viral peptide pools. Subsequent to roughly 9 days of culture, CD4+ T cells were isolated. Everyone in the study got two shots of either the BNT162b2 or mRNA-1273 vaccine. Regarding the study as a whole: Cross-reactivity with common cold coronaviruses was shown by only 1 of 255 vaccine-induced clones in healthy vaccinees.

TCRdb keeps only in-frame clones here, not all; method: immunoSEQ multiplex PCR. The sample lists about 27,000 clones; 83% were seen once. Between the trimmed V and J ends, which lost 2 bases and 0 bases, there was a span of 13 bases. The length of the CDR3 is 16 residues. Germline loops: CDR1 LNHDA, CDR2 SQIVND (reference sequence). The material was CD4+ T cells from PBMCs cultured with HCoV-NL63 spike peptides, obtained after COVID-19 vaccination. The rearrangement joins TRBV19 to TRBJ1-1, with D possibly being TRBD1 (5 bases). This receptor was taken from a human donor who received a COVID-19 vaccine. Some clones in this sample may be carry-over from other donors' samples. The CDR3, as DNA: TGTGCCAGTAGTATAAACACAGGTTTAATGAACACTGAAGCTTTCTTT. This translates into CASSINTGLMNTEAFF.